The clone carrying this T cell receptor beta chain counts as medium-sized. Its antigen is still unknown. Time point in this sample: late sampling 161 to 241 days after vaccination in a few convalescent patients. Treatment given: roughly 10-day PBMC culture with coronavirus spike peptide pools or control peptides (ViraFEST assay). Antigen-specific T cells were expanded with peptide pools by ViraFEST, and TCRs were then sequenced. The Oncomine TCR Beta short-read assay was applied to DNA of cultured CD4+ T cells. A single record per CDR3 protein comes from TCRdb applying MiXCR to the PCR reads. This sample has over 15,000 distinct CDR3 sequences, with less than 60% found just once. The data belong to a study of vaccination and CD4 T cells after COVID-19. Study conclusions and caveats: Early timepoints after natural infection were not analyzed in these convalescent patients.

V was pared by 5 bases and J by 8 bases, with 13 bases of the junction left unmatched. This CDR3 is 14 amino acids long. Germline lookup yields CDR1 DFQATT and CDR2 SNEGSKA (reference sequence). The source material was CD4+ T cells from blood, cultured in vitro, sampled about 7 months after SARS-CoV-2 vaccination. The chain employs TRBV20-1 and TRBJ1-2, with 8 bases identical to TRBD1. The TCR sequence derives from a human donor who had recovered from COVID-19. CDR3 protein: CSAPSRGRGGGYTF. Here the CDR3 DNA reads TGCAGTGCTCCAAGCAGGGGGCGCGGGGGAGGCTACACCTTC.